The rows below give T cell receptor beta chains drawn from one sample of a study of blood T cell repertoires in COVID-19. The repertoire was sequenced with immunoSEQ multiplex PCR; TCRdb's copy has only in-frame clones and lacks some. The profile shows more than 250,000 clones, about 91% of them singletons. Sequenced sample: peripheral blood. The receptors were gathered from a woman in her twenties or thirties with COVID-19, enrolled during active disease. CDR3s include the opening cysteine and the closing phenylalanine or tryptophan. A D gene is named only where the DNA matches it firmly. Clone size is given for some rows only: seen once, a few or many times, or a class if the clone is expanded.

size: .
J: TRBJ1-1
D: .
V: TRBV23-1
CDR3: CASSQSIDQDKVTEAFF
DNA: TGCGCCAGCAGTCAATCGATAGATCAGGACAAGGTCACTGAAGCTTTCTTT

size: .
J: TRBJ1-6
D: .
V: TRBV6-5
CDR3: CASSYMSPPSPLHF
DNA: TGTGCCAGCAGTTATATGAGCCCGCCCTCACCCCTCCACTTT

size: .
J: TRBJ2-1
D: .
V: TRBV27
CDR3: CASSLTAYTGLNEQFF
DNA: TGTGCCAGCAGTTTAACTGCCTACACAGGGCTCAATGAGCAGTTCTTC

size: .
J: TRBJ2-3
D: .
V: TRBV4-2
CDR3: CASSQDRRALDTQYF
DNA: TGTGCCAGCAGCCAAGATAGGAGGGCTTTAGATACGCAGTATTTT

size: once
J: TRBJ1-1
D: .
V: TRBV10-3
CDR3: CAIREQGGNTEAFF
DNA: TGTGCCATCAGGGAACAGGGCGGGAACACTGAAGCTTTCTTT

size: .
J: TRBJ2-2
D: .
V: TRBV3-1/TRBV3-2
CDR3: CASFGEAGELFF
DNA: TGTGCCAGCTTCGGGGAAGCCGGGGAGCTGTTTTTT

size: .
J: TRBJ2-1
D: TRBD2
V: TRBV2
CDR3: CASSRLAGDNEQFF
DNA: TGTGCCAGCAGTAGGCTAGCGGGTGACAATGAGCAGTTCTTC

size: once
J: TRBJ2-1
D: TRBD2
V: TRBV5-1
CDR3: CASSRGLAGYNEQFF
DNA: TGCGCCAGCAGCAGGGGACTAGCGGGTTACAATGAGCAGTTCTTC

size: .
J: TRBJ1-2
D: .
V: TRBV6-5
CDR3: CASSRTGHGYTF
DNA: TGTGCCAGCAGTCGAACAGGGCATGGCTACACCTTC

size: few
J: TRBJ1-2
D: .
V: TRBV3-1/TRBV3-2
CDR3: CASSAGPANYGYTF
DNA: TGTGCCAGCAGTGCAGGGCCCGCTAACTATGGCTACACCTTC

size: .
J: TRBJ2-7
D: TRBD1
V: TRBV19
CDR3: CASSISGQAVVYEQYF
DNA: TGTGCCAGTAGTATCTCGGGACAGGCCGTCGTGTACGAGCAGTACTTC

size: .
J: TRBJ1-6
D: .
V: TRBV2
CDR3: CASSGGRGYNSPLHF
DNA: TGTGCCAGCAGCGGAGGGAGGGGGTATAATTCACCCCTCCACTTT

size: .
J: TRBJ2-5
D: .
V: TRBV7-9
CDR3: CASSYNQETQYF
DNA: TGTGCCAGCAGCTACAACCAAGAGACCCAGTACTTC

size: .
J: TRBJ2-1
D: .
V: TRBV10-3
CDR3: CAISSDRPSYNEQFF
DNA: TGTGCCATCAGTTCGGACAGACCCTCCTACAATGAGCAGTTCTTC

size: .
J: TRBJ1-2
D: TRBD1
V: TRBV19
CDR3: CASSFTGGGYGYTF
DNA: TGTGCCAGTAGTTTTACAGGGGGCGGCTATGGCTACACCTTC

size: .
J: TRBJ2-7
D: TRBD2
V: TRBV19
CDR3: CASSMYRDYPYEQYF
DNA: TGTGCCAGTAGTATGTACCGGGACTATCCCTACGAGCAGTACTTC

size: many
J: TRBJ1-1
D: .
V: TRBV28
CDR3: CASSFSQASNTEAFF
DNA: TGTGCCAGCAGTTTCTCCCAGGCTTCGAACACTGAAGCTTTCTTT

size: .
J: TRBJ1-1
D: TRBD1
V: TRBV18
CDR3: CASAGTAGTEAFF
DNA: TGTGCCAGCGCAGGGACAGCGGGCACTGAAGCTTTCTTT

size: .
J: TRBJ1-2
D: TRBD1
V: TRBV15
CDR3: CATSRDRGNYGYTF
DNA: TGTGCCACCAGCAGGGACAGGGGGAACTATGGCTACACCTTC

size: .
J: TRBJ1-6
D: .
V: TRBV4-2
CDR3: CASSQSRSSYNSPLHF
DNA: TGTGCCAGCAGCCAAAGTCGTAGCTCCTATAATTCACCCCTCCACTTT

size: .
J: TRBJ2-7
D: .
V: TRBV3-1/TRBV3-2
CDR3: CASSQSQDYEQYF
DNA: TGTGCCAGCAGCCAATCCCAGGACTACGAGCAGTACTTC

size: .
J: TRBJ1-2
D: .
V: TRBV7-9
CDR3: CASSLRAGEGGNYGYTF
DNA: TGTGCCAGCAGCTTACGGGCAGGGGAGGGAGGTAACTATGGCTACACCTTC

size: .
J: TRBJ1-2
D: TRBD1
V: TRBV6-1
CDR3: CASSERVTGTGDGYTF
DNA: TGTGCCAGCAGTGAACGGGTTACCGGGACAGGTGATGGCTACACCTTC

size: few
J: TRBJ1-6
D: .
V: TRBV7-9
CDR3: CASSLADGRTYNSPLHF
DNA: TGTGCCAGCAGCTTAGCTGACGGGAGAACCTATAATTCACCCCTCCACTTT

size: .
J: TRBJ1-2
D: TRBD1
V: TRBV3-1/TRBV3-2
CDR3: CASSFRQGEGYTF
DNA: TGTGCCAGCAGCTTCAGACAGGGGGAGGGCTACACCTTC